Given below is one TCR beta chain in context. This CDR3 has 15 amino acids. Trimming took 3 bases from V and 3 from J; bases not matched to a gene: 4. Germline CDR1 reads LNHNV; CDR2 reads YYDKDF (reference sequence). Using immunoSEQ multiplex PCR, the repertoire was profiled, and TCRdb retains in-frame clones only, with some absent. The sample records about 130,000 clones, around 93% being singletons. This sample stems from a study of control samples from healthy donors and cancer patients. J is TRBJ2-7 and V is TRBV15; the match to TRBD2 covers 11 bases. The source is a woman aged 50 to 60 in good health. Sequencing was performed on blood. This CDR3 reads CATSREGLADYEQYF. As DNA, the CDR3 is TGTGCCACCAGCAGGGAGGGACTAGCGGACTACGAGCAGTACTTC.